These T cell receptor beta chains were read from a single sample in a study of cytomegalovirus exposure and HLA in healthy donors. Clones were read by immunoSEQ multiplex PCR, and TCRdb kept only the in-frame ones, dropping some. The sample carries around 180,000 clones, around 80% recorded once. Sequencing was done on a sample of PBMCs. The receptor set was obtained from a woman aged 35 to 49 in good health and CMV-seronegative. Each CDR3 is given with its conserved first and last residue. Fields, in order: clone size, V gene, J gene, D gene, CDR3 protein, CDR3 DNA. The D gene is left open where the match is weak. The size field is filled for only some rows; it gives once, few, many or a size class.

>NA|TRBV19|TRBJ1-2|NA
CASSIGGPYGYTF
TGTGCCAGTAGTATAGGCGGGCCCTATGGCTACACCTTC
>NA|TRBV7-9|TRBJ1-6|TRBD1
CASSSTGTGLSPLHF
TGTGCCAGCAGCTCGACCGGGACAGGGTTATCACCCCTCCACTTT
>NA|TRBV6-1|TRBJ1-2|NA
CASRLPPGGGYTF
TGTGCCAGCAGACTCCCCCCGGGGGGCGGCTACACCTTC
>NA|TRBV7-2|TRBJ1-2|TRBD1
CASSTGTGNGYTF
TGTGCCAGCAGCACCGGGACAGGGAATGGCTACACCTTC
>NA|TRBV7-9|TRBJ1-2|NA
CASSLDGYGYTF
TGTGCCAGCAGCTTAGACGGGTATGGCTACACCTTC
>few|TRBV19|TRBJ1-5|NA
CASSIGQPNQPQHF
TGTGCCAGTAGTATCGGACAGCCTAATCAGCCCCAGCATTTT
>NA|TRBV19|TRBJ1-5|TRBD1
CASSRTGANQPQHF
TGTGCCAGTAGCAGGACAGGGGCCAATCAGCCCCAGCATTTT
>NA|TRBV27|TRBJ2-6|TRBD1
CASSPPTGITGANVLTF
TGTGCCAGCAGTCCCCCGACAGGGATAACTGGGGCCAACGTCCTGACTTTC
>NA|TRBV4-1|TRBJ2-7|TRBD1
CASSQASGTGGFYEQYF
TGCGCCAGCAGCCAAGCTTCCGGGACAGGGGGCTTCTACGAGCAGTACTTC
>NA|TRBV7-3|TRBJ2-1|TRBD2
CASSSGSYNEQFF
TGTGCCAGTTCTAGCGGATCCTACAATGAGCAGTTCTTC
>NA|TRBV10-3|TRBJ1-2|TRBD1
CAISGGQGLYYGYTF
TGTGCCATCAGTGGGGGACAGGGATTATACTATGGCTACACCTTC
>NA|TRBV4-2|TRBJ2-2|TRBD1
CASSSDRGRSGELFF
TGTGCCAGCAGCTCGGACAGGGGGCGGTCCGGGGAGCTGTTTTTT
>few|TRBV5-1|TRBJ2-1|NA
CASSLHGRADSYNEQFF
TGCGCCAGCAGCTTGCACGGCCGAGCGGATTCCTACAATGAGCAGTTCTTC
>NA|TRBV27|TRBJ1-4|TRBD1
CASSPGTGHTTNEKLFF
TGTGCCAGCAGTCCGGGGACAGGGCACACAACTAATGAAAAACTGTTTTTT
>NA|TRBV18|TRBJ1-4|NA
CASSPQQGSNEKLFF
TGTGCCAGCTCACCACAACAGGGATCTAATGAAAAACTGTTTTTT
>NA|TRBV4-1|TRBJ1-2|TRBD1
CASSQDKGTGAVNNYGYTF
TGCGCCAGCAGCCAAGATAAAGGGACAGGGGCCGTAAATAACTATGGCTACACCTTC
>NA|TRBV7-3|TRBJ2-1|TRBD2
CASSLIAGVSYNEQFF
TGTGCCAGCAGCTTAATAGCGGGAGTTTCCTACAATGAGCAGTTCTTC
>NA|TRBV2|TRBJ1-1|TRBD1
CASNIGTANTEAFF
TGTGCCAGCAATATAGGGACAGCGAACACTGAAGCTTTCTTT
>NA|TRBV7-8|TRBJ1-1|NA
CASSLGHSNTEAFF
TGTGCCAGCAGCTTAGGACACTCGAACACTGAAGCTTTCTTT
>NA|TRBV6-1|TRBJ1-4|NA
CASSETALLEKLFF
TGTGCCAGCAGTGAGACAGCGCTACTTGAAAAACTGTTTTTT
>once|TRBV6-5|TRBJ1-2|NA
CASSPSRAARYGYTF
TGTGCCAGCAGTCCTTCCAGGGCAGCGAGATATGGCTACACCTTC
>NA|TRBV7-7|TRBJ2-5|NA
CASSLGLRETQYF
TGTGCTAGCAGCCTTGGACTCCGTGAGACCCAGTACTTC
>NA|TRBV5-1|TRBJ2-3|TRBD1
CASTRTGGTDTQYF
TGCGCCAGCACCCGGACAGGGGGGACAGATACGCAGTATTTT
>NA|TRBV11-1|TRBJ2-7|NA
CASSFGRSNYEQYF
TGTGCCAGCAGCTTCGGCAGGTCGAACTACGAGCAGTACTTC
>NA|TRBV30|TRBJ2-5|TRBD1
CAWSPDRAVTQYF
TGTGCCTGGAGTCCGGACAGGGCGGTGACCCAGTACTTC
>NA|TRBV5-1|TRBJ2-7|TRBD1
CASSQGQGSYEQYF
TGCGCCAGCAGCCAAGGACAGGGATCTTACGAGCAGTACTTC
>NA|TRBV7-2|TRBJ2-7|NA
CASSFVMVGQIDEQYF
TGTGCCAGCAGCTTCGTAATGGTGGGACAAATCGACGAGCAGTACTTC
>NA|TRBV10-3|TRBJ2-1|NA
CAAREYEQFF
TGTGCGGCCCGGGAGTATGAGCAGTTCTTC
>NA|TRBV2|TRBJ2-3|TRBD2
CASSEMTSGLDTQYF
TGTGCCAGCAGTGAAATGACTAGCGGACTAGATACGCAGTATTTT
>NA|TRBV7-3|TRBJ2-1|TRBD2
CASSSSEVAGVKFF
TGTGCCAGCAGCTCTTCAGAGGTAGCGGGAGTTAAGTTCTTC
>few|TRBV9|TRBJ2-1|NA
CASSPTESSYNEQFF
TGTGCCAGCAGCCCTACTGAGAGCTCCTACAATGAGCAGTTCTTC
>NA|TRBV5-1|TRBJ2-2|TRBD2
CASSLIRLAQSNTGELFF
TGCGCCAGCAGCTTGATTCGACTAGCGCAATCGAACACCGGGGAGCTGTTTTTT
>NA|TRBV18|TRBJ1-1|NA
CASSPPAAAEAFF
TGTGCCAGCTCACCACCGGCGGCAGCTGAAGCTTTCTTT
>once|TRBV7-6|TRBJ2-1|TRBD2
CASSFFTSGSIYNEQFF
TGTGCCAGCAGCTTCTTTACTAGCGGGAGTATCTACAATGAGCAGTTCTTC
>NA|TRBV30|TRBJ2-1|NA
CAWSVGGSNEQFF
TGTGCCTGGAGTGTAGGTGGGAGCAATGAGCAGTTCTTC
>NA|TRBV11-3|TRBJ2-5|NA
CASSLGSAGSQETQYF
TGTGCCAGCAGCTTAGGTTCTGCGGGATCCCAAGAGACCCAGTACTTC